The rows below give T cell receptor beta chains drawn from one sample of a study of T cell repertoires in cytomegalovirus infection. TCRdb itself ran the reads through MiXCR, one entry per CDR3 protein. The data show fewer than 700,000 distinct CDR3 sequences, with 24% seen just once and roughly 8% held by the top ten. Sample: CD8+ T cells from PBMCs. These receptors were taken from a human donor in good health (CMV status not recorded). Some clones in this sample may be carry-over from other donors' samples. Each CDR3 is given with its conserved first and last residue. Fields, in order: V gene, D gene, clone size, J gene, CDR3 protein, CDR3 DNA. The D gene is left open where the match is weak. Clone size is given for some rows only: seen once, a few or many times, or a class if the clone is expanded.

v_gene: TRBV7-2; d_gene: .; abundance: many; j_gene: TRBJ2-2; CDR3aa: CASSFSPAQAVRTGELFF; CDR3nt: TGTGCCAGCAGCTTTAGTCCGGCGCAGGCAGTGAGGACCGGGGAGCTGTTTTTT
v_gene: TRBV6-1; d_gene: .; abundance: many; j_gene: TRBJ2-7; CDR3aa: CASHSRTFAYEQYF; CDR3nt: TGTGCCAGTCATAGTCGGACGTTCGCCTACGAGCAGTACTTC
v_gene: TRBV7-6; d_gene: .; abundance: few; j_gene: TRBJ1-5; CDR3aa: CASQEVTGNNQPQHF; CDR3nt: TGTGCCTCCCAGGAGGTCACCGGGAACAATCAGCCCCAGCATTTT
v_gene: TRBV7-2; d_gene: TRBD2; abundance: many; j_gene: TRBJ2-5; CDR3aa: CASSLLGLAGPETQYF; CDR3nt: TGTGCCAGCAGCTTATTAGGACTAGCGGGGCCAGAGACCCAGTACTTC
v_gene: TRBV12-3/TRBV12-4; d_gene: .; abundance: few; j_gene: TRBJ1-2; CDR3aa: CASSFPGSLEGYTF; CDR3nt: TGTGCCAGCAGTTTCCCCGGGTCCCTAGAAGGCTACACCTTC
v_gene: TRBV7-8; d_gene: TRBD2; abundance: many; j_gene: TRBJ2-2; CDR3aa: CASSFSPSGGAVGELFF; CDR3nt: TGTGCCAGCAGCTTTTCCCCTAGCGGGGGGGCCGTCGGGGAGCTGTTTTTT
v_gene: TRBV10-3; d_gene: .; abundance: few; j_gene: TRBJ1-3; CDR3aa: CAIRQSGNTIYF; CDR3nt: TGTGCCATCAGGCAGTCTGGAAACACCATATATTTT
v_gene: TRBV7-6; d_gene: TRBD1; abundance: many; j_gene: TRBJ2-2; CDR3aa: CASLKGTVTGELFF; CDR3nt: TGTGCCAGCTTAAAAGGGACAGTCACCGGGGAGCTGTTTTTT
v_gene: TRBV29-1; d_gene: .; abundance: .; j_gene: TRBJ1-2; CDR3aa: CSVWTEGLAYGYTF; CDR3nt: TGCAGCGTTTGGACTGAGGGGCTTGCCTATGGCTACACCTTC
v_gene: TRBV7-3; d_gene: .; abundance: few; j_gene: TRBJ2-1; CDR3aa: CASSSFRGLFAPWTFRSYNEQFF; CDR3nt: TGTGCCAGCAGCTCCTTCCGCGGACTTTTCGCTCCCTGGACTTTCCGCTCCTACAATGAGCAGTTCTTC
v_gene: TRBV29-1; d_gene: .; abundance: .; j_gene: TRBJ2-7; CDR3aa: CSGRPLGSYEQYF; CDR3nt: TGCAGCGGTCGGCCCCTGGGCTCCTACGAGCAGTACTTC
v_gene: TRBV7-9; d_gene: .; abundance: .; j_gene: TRBJ1-2; CDR3aa: CASSFPADPNYGYTF; CDR3nt: TGTGCCAGCAGCTTCCCGGCAGACCCTAACTATGGCTACACCTTC
v_gene: TRBV10-3; d_gene: .; abundance: .; j_gene: TRBJ2-1; CDR3aa: CATAPPGGNEQFF; CDR3nt: TGTGCCACCGCCCCCCCAGGAGGCAATGAGCAGTTCTTC
v_gene: TRBV29-1; d_gene: .; abundance: .; j_gene: TRBJ2-7; CDR3aa: CSVQDDSYEQYF; CDR3nt: TGCAGCGTTCAGGACGATTCCTACGAGCAGTACTTC
v_gene: TRBV29-1; d_gene: .; abundance: .; j_gene: TRBJ2-2; CDR3aa: CSVDGGTASANTGELFF; CDR3nt: TGCAGCGTTGATGGGGGGACAGCCTCCGCGAACACCGGGGAGCTGTTTTTT
v_gene: TRBV7-6; d_gene: .; abundance: many; j_gene: TRBJ1-5; CDR3aa: CASSLQGTNQPQHF; CDR3nt: TGTGCCAGCAGCTTACAGGGGACGAATCAGCCCCAGCATTTT
v_gene: TRBV7-2; d_gene: .; abundance: .; j_gene: TRBJ2-1; CDR3aa: CTSSLWTPERFF; CDR3nt: TGTACCAGCAGCTTATGGACGCCAGAGCGGTTCTTC
v_gene: TRBV12-3/TRBV12-4; d_gene: .; abundance: many; j_gene: TRBJ2-1; CDR3aa: CASSPGSSYNEQFF; CDR3nt: TGTGCCAGCAGCCCCGGGAGCTCCTACAATGAGCAGTTCTTC
v_gene: TRBV12-3/TRBV12-4; d_gene: TRBD2; abundance: many; j_gene: TRBJ2-1; CDR3aa: CASSFLAGEKYNEQFF; CDR3nt: TGTGCCAGCAGTTTTTTGGCGGGGGAAAAATACAATGAGCAGTTCTTC
v_gene: TRBV4-1; d_gene: TRBD1; abundance: .; j_gene: TRBJ2-3; CDR3aa: CAGSQGQGSGFRSQYF; CDR3nt: TGTGCCGGCAGCCAAGGACAGGGATCGGGTTTTAGATCGCAGTATTTT
v_gene: TRBV20-1; d_gene: .; abundance: .; j_gene: TRBJ2-6; CDR3aa: CSASPQGSGANVLTF; CDR3nt: TGCAGTGCTAGTCCTCAGGGCTCTGGGGCCAACGTCCTGACTTTC
v_gene: TRBV27; d_gene: TRBD1; abundance: .; j_gene: TRBJ2-2; CDR3aa: CASRPGQSNTGELFF; CDR3nt: TGTGCCAGCAGACCGGGACAGTCGAACACCGGGGAGCTGTTTTTT
v_gene: TRBV23-1; d_gene: .; abundance: few; j_gene: TRBJ1-5; CDR3aa: CARSSLIPQGEGGQPQHF; CDR3nt: TGCGCCAGAAGTAGTCTAATCCCACAGGGAGAAGGAGGTCAGCCCCAGCATTTT
v_gene: TRBV20-1; d_gene: .; abundance: .; j_gene: TRBJ1-4; CDR3aa: CSARDQGGSDEKLFF; CDR3nt: TGCAGTGCTAGAGATCAGGGAGGGAGCGATGAAAAACTGTTTTTT
v_gene: TRBV15; d_gene: TRBD2; abundance: few; j_gene: TRBJ2-3; CDR3aa: CATSRVAGGPGDTQYF; CDR3nt: TGTGCCACCAGCAGAGTGGCGGGGGGGCCTGGGGATACGCAGTATTTT
v_gene: TRBV29-1; d_gene: .; abundance: .; j_gene: TRBJ1-1; CDR3aa: CSGMTPNTEAFF; CDR3nt: TGCAGCGGGATGACACCGAACACTGAAGCTTTCTTT
v_gene: TRBV6-2/TRBV6-3; d_gene: .; abundance: .; j_gene: TRBJ2-1; CDR3aa: CASSYTAGTNEQFF; CDR3nt: TGTGCCAGCAGTTATACGGCGGGGACCAATGAGCAGTTCTTC
v_gene: TRBV28; d_gene: TRBD1; abundance: many; j_gene: TRBJ1-1; CDR3aa: CASRSDRGRLTEAFF; CDR3nt: TGTGCCAGCAGATCGGACAGGGGGCGCCTCACTGAAGCTTTCTTT
v_gene: TRBV6-6; d_gene: .; abundance: many; j_gene: TRBJ1-1; CDR3aa: CASITGWDTEAFF; CDR3nt: TGTGCCAGCATTACAGGGTGGGACACTGAAGCTTTCTTT
v_gene: TRBV6-2/TRBV6-3; d_gene: .; abundance: many; j_gene: TRBJ1-1; CDR3aa: CASRGTRNTEAFF; CDR3nt: TGTGCCAGCAGGGGGACACGGAACACTGAAGCTTTCTTT
v_gene: TRBV12-3/TRBV12-4; d_gene: .; abundance: .; j_gene: TRBJ2-3; CDR3aa: CASSRGSSLDTQYF; CDR3nt: TGTGCCAGCAGTCGGGGGAGCAGTCTAGATACGCAGTATTTT